This T cell receptor (beta chain) was sequenced for a study of shared clonotypes between healthy human individuals (TCRdb year 2020). Context from the whole study: The cohort included a few men and a couple of women between 18 and 49 years of age. For each donor, three plates each were used for CD4 naive and CD4 memory, two plates were used for CD8 naive, and one plate was used for CD8 memory. The study deeply sequenced blood TCR repertoires of about 5 healthy adults to estimate repertoire size and the extent of clonotype sharing between individuals. Libraries were prepared and TCR repertoires were sequenced by different laboratories using diverse techniques, in order to increase sequencing depth and limit assay-specific biases. Leukapheresis yielded between about 0.85 and 10 billion PBMCs per donor.

From its cysteine to its phenylalanine, the CDR3 spans 14 amino acids. The only DNA kept is the CDR3, 42 bases in frame from the first base. V was cut back by 4 bases and J by 8 bases, leaving a gap of 13 bases between them. The germline V gene gives CDR1 as SGHRS and CDR2 as YFSETQ. Healthy HIV-negative adults with no recently reported acute infections or vaccinations were included as donors. Every donor was a Caucasian adult residing in Nashville, Tennessee, USA. CD4+ T cells were enriched through magnetic negative selection, after which naive cells were positively selected on CD45RA and the remaining negative fraction served as the memory subset. Blood was obtained by leukapheresis, after which PBMCs were separated by Ficoll-Histopaque density gradient centrifugation and cryopreserved in liquid nitrogen vapor phase. Analytical flow cytometry was used to check the purity and quantity of each magnetically sorted T cell population. Genomic DNA was isolated from every sorted fraction and measured by UV absorbance on a Nanodrop 2000c.

TCR CDR3 regions were amplified from genomic DNA by multiplex PCR using the deep immunoSEQ assay. Genomic DNA extracted from each cell subset was distributed evenly over all wells of several immunoSEQ 96-well plates, and each plate served as one replicate. Each replicate PCR for sorted subsets received around 200 ng genomic DNA, equal to 30,000 or so T cell genomes. The purified libraries were quantified using a Qubit 3.0 fluorometer, sized with a Bioanalyzer 2100, and then quantified again using the KAPA Library Quantification kit. Every immunoSEQ 96-well plate was sequenced on a dedicated single-read 150-cycle Illumina NextSeq 550 flow cell. The authors processed their data as follows. Because the immunoSEQ output held only junctional sequences and lacked quality scores, the filtering could not match the filtering applied to full-length reads. To assign V/J genes and CDR3, sequences were annotated against IMGT germline references using PyIR, a Python wrapper for IgBLAST v1.9. Any read was removed if the V/J assignment was weak (E-value above 1e-6), the CDR3 was missing, or the read contained stop codons, out-of-frame junctions, or ambiguous translated residues. V3J clonotypes were defined as sequences sharing the same inferred V gene, J gene, and CDR3 amino acid sequence. Percentage overlap between repertoires was calculated by dividing the number of shared unique clonotypes by the size of the smaller repertoire. Three approaches were used to assess repertoire richness: RTK rarefaction, the Chao1 estimator, and Recon v2.1 estimates of unobserved clonotypes. Generation probabilities were computed with OLGA for all TCRbeta clonotypes obtained by the gDNA method from a handful of donors. TCRdb re-hosts the immuneACCESS table, in-frame sequences only. Its copies lack some clones; in the studies checked, an unresolved V gene accounts for under half of them, and the cause for the rest is not known. V and J calls and clone size are those listed in that table; D and trimming were worked out from the DNA. The sample table contains approximately 2.4 million clones; only one count was recorded for approximately 96% of them. The ten largest clones take up around 0.13% of the sample.

About this clone: The target of this receptor is not known. Base qualities are missing; no much larger clone stands one base away.

On the study overall, not on this receptor specifically: When four donors were compared, the shared fraction of clonotypes was about 5% for naive CD4, 3.5% to 4% for naive CD8, more than 2% for memory CD4, and roughly 0.43% for memory CD8. The small number of donors limited the genetic and exposure-history diversity represented. Rarefaction of sorted-subset datasets indicated incomplete sequencing despite the large sequencing depth. Naive subsets generally had larger estimated clonotype richness than memory subsets did. Compared with non-shared clonotypes, the clonotypes found in all four sorted-subset donors had higher generation probabilities. Pairwise subsampling indicated that sequencing depth was expected to affect the degree of clonotype sharing among donors. Sampling was restricted to blood, and TCR repertoires in tissue are likely to differ from TCR repertoires in blood.

Source material: naive CD4+ T cells sorted from blood. The sample's cell subset or site label, decoded: CD45RA+ positively selected. Rearrangement joined TRBV5-1 to TRBJ1-6; the D gene assignment is ambiguous. The sequence was obtained from a man between 18 and 29 years old in good health. The DNA sequence follows: TGCGCCAGCAGCCTGAACCTCGGGGATTCACCCCTCCACTTT. Its protein reads: CASSLNLGDSPLHF.